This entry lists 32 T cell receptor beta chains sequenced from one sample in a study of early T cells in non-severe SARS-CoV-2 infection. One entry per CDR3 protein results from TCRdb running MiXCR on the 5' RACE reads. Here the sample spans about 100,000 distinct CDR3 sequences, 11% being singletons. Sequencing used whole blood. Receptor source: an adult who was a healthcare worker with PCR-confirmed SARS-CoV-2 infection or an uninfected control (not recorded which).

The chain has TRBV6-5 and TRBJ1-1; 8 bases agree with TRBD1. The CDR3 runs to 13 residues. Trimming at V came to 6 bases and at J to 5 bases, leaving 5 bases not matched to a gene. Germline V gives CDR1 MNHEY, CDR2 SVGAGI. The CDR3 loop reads CASRQQGGTEAFF. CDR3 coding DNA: TGTGCCAGCAGACAACAGGGGGGGACTGAAGCTTTCTTT.

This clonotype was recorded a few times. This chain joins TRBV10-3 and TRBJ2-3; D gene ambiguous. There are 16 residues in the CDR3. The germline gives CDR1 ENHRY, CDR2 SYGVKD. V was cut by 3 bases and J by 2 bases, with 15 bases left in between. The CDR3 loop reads CAISDGRKPFTDTQYF. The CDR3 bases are TGTGCCATCAGTGACGGCAGAAAACCGTTCACAGATACGCAGTATTTT.

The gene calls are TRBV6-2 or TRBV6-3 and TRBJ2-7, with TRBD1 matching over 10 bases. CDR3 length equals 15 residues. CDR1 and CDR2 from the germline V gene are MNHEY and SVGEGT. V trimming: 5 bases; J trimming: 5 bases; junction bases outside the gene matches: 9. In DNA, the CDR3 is TGTGCCAGCAGTAACCGGGACAGGGGAGGGAACGAGCAGTACTTC. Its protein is CASSNRDRGGNEQYF.

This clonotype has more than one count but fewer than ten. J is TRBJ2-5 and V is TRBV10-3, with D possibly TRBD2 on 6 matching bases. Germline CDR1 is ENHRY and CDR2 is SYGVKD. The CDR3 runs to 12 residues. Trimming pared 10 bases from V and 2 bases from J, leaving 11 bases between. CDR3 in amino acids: CATRDEQETQYF. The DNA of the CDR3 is TGTGCCACGCGGGACGAGCAAGAGACCCAGTACTTC.

The CDR3 sequence: CASSPQGEQPQHF. The CDR3 region has the DNA TGTGCCAGCAGTCCTCAGGGGGAACAGCCCCAGCATTTT. V is TRBV6-5 and J is TRBJ1-5; 7 nucleotides match TRBD1. The germline V gene has CDR1 MNHEY and CDR2 SVGAGI. V dropped 5 bases and J dropped 7; count of bases not matched to a gene: 5. CDR3 size: 13 residues.

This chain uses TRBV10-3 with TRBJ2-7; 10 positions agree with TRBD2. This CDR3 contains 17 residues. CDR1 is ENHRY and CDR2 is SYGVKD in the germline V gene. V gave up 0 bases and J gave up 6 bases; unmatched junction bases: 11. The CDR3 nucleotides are TGTGCCATCAGTGAGTCTTCCCCTAGCGGGAGAGGAACCGAGCAGTACTTC. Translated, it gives CAISESSPSGRGTEQYF.

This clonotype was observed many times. The CDR3 bases are TGTGCCAGCAAAGGGAACAGGGGGCAAGTGGATACGCAGTATTTT. Its protein is CASKGNRGQVDTQYF. The chain carries TRBV6-1 and TRBJ2-3, with TRBD1 identical over 9 bases. Germline assignment: CDR1 MNHNS and CDR2 SASEGT. J gave up 6 bases and V 7 bases, and 11 bases lay outside the gene matches. The CDR3 extends over 15 amino acids.

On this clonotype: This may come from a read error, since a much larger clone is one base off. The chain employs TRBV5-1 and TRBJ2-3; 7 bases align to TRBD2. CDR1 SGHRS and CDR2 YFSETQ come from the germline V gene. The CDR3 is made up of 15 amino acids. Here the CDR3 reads CASSVSGVRADSQYF. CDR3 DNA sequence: TGCGCCAGCAGCGTAAGCGGGGTTCGGGCAGATTCGCAGTATTTT.

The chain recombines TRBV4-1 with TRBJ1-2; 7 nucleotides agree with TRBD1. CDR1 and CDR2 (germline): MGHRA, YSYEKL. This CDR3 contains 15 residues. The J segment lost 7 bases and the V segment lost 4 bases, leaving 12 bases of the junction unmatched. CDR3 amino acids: CASSREPRGRGGYTF. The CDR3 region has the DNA TGCGCCAGCAGCCGCGAGCCAAGGGGGCGCGGTGGCTACACCTTC.

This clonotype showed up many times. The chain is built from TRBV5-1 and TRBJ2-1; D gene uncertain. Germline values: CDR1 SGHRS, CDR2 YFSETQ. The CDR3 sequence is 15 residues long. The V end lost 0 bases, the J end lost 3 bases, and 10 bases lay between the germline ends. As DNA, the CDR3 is TGCGCCAGCAGCTTGGAGGGCAACTACTACAATGAGCAGTTCTTC. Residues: CASSLEGNYYNEQFF.

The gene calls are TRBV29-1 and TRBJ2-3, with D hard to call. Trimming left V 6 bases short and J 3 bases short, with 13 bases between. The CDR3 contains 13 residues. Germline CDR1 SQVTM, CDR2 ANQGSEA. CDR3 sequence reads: CSVPARQTDTQYF. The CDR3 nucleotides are TGCAGCGTCCCCGCCAGGCAGACAGATACGCAGTATTTT.

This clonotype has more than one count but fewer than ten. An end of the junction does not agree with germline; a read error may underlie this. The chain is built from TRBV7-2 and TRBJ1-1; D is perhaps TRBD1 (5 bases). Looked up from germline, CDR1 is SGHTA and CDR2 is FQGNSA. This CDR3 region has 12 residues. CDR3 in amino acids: CASSSGTGEVFF. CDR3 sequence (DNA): TGTGCCAGCAGCTCTGGGACGGGGGAAGTTTTCTTT.

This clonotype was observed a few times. The CDR3 sequence is CSASQGREQFF. DNA for the CDR3: TGCAGTGCTTCCCAGGGGCGGGAACAGTTCTTC. This rearrangement joins TRBV20-1 to TRBJ2-1, with D perhaps TRBD1 or TRBD2 (6 bases each). This CDR3 is built from 11 residues. In germline, CDR1 is DFQATT, CDR2 SNEGSKA (reference sequence). Trimming removed 5 bases at V and 13 bases at J, with 15 bases between.

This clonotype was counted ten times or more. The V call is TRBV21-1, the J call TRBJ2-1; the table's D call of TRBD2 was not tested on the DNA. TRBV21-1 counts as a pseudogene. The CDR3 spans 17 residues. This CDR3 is CASSGGGRASRRAEQFF. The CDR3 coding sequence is TGTGCCAGCAGCGGCGGCGGGAGGGCCTCACGTAGGGCTGAGCAGTTCTTC.

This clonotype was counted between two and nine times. CDR3 in amino acids: CASSSGQGGYGYTF. Here the CDR3 DNA reads TGCGCCAGCAGCTCAGGACAGGGAGGCTATGGCTACACCTTC. V gene TRBV5-1 combines with J gene TRBJ1-2; 8 bases agree with TRBD1. The CDR3 totals 14 residues. CDR1 SGHRS and CDR2 YFSETQ come from the germline V gene. The junction had 5 bases not matched to a gene; V was cut back by 3 bases and J by 4 bases.

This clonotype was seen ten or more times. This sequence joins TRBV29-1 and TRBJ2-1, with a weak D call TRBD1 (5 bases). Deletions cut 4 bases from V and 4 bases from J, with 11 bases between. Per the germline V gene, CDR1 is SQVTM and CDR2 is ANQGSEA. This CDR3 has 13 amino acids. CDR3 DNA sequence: TGCAGCGTTGCTGCCAGGGCTTACAATGAGCAGTTCTTC. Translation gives CSVAARAYNEQFF.

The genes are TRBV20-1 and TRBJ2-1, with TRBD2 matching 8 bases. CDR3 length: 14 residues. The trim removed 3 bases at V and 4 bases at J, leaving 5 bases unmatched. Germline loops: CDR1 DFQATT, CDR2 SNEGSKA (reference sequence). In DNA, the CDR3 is TGCAGTGCTAGTGCTAGCGGGCTATACAATGAGCAGTTCTTC. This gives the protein CSASASGLYNEQFF.

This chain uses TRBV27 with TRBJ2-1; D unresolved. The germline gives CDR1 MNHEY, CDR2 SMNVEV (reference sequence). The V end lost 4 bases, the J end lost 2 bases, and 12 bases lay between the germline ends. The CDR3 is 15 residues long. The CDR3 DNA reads TGTGCCAGCAGTTCCCCCAGGCCGACCTACAATGAGCAGTTCTTC. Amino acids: CASSSPRPTYNEQFF.

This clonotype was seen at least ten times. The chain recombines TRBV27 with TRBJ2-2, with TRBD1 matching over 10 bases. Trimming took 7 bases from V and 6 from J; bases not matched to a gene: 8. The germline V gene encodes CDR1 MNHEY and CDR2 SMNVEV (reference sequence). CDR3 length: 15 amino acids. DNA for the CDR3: TGTGCCAGCACGGGGACAGGGGATCTGGCCGGGGAGCTGTTTTTT. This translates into CASTGTGDLAGELFF.

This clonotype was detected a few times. CDR3 loop: CASSPAGRTYEQYF. In DNA form, the CDR3 reads TGTGCCAGCAGTCCGGCCGGACGGACCTACGAGCAGTACTTC. V gene TRBV28 combines with J gene TRBJ2-7; D gene uncertain. CDR1 is MDHEN and CDR2 is SYDVKM in the germline V gene. This CDR3 spans 14 amino acids. The V end lost 5 bases, the J end lost 2 bases, and 13 bases lay between the germline ends.

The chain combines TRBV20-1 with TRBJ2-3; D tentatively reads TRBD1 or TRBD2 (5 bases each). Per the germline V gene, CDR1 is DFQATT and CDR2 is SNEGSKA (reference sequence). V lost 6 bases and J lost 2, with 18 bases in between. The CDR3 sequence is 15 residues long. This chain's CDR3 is CSATASGTNTDTQYF. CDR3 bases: TGCAGTGCAACCGCCTCCGGGACCAACACAGATACGCAGTATTTT.

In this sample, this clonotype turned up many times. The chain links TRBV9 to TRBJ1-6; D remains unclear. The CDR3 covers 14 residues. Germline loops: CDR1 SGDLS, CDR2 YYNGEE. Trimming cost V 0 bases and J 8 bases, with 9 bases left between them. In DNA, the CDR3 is TGTGCCAGCAGCGTAGACGCTGGGGATTCACCCCTCCACTTT. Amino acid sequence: CASSVDAGDSPLHF. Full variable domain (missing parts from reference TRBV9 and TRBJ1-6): DSGVTQTPKHLITATGQRVTLRCSPRSGDLSVYWYQQSLDQGLQFLIQYYNGEERAKGNILERFSAQQFPDLHSELNLSSLELGDSALYFCASSVDAGDSPLHFGNGTRLTVT.

CDR3 sequence: CASSQEGGYEQYF. Written as DNA, the CDR3 is TGTGCCAGCAGCCAAGAAGGAGGATACGAGCAGTACTTC. This chain uses TRBV3-1 with TRBJ2-7; D is possibly TRBD2 (5 bases). The CDR3 loop spans 13 amino acids. CDR1 and CDR2 from the germline V gene are LGHDT and YNNKEL (reference sequence). Trimming removed 0 bases from V and 4 bases from J, with 7 bases in between.

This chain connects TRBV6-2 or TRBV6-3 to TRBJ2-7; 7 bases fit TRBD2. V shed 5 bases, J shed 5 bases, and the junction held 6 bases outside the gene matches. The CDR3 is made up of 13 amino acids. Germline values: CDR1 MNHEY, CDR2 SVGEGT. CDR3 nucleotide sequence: TGTGCCAGCAGTCCCCGGGACTACAACGAGCAGTACTTC. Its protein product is CASSPRDYNEQYF.

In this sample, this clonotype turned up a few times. CDR3 sequence reads: CASSDSAGEVDTQYF. DNA of the CDR3: TGTGCCAGCAGTGACTCAGCGGGAGAGGTAGATACGCAGTATTTT. V is TRBV6-4 and J is TRBJ2-3, with 8 bases fitting TRBD2. CDR1 MRHNA and CDR2 SNTAGT come from the germline V gene. V shed 0 bases and J 5 bases; nucleotides not matched to a gene: 4. This CDR3 has 15 amino acids.

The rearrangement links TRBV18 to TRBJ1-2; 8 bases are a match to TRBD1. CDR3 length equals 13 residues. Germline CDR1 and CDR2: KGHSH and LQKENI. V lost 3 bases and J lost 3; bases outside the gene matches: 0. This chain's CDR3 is CASSPGQDYGYTF. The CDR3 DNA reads TGTGCCAGCTCACCGGGACAGGACTATGGCTACACCTTC. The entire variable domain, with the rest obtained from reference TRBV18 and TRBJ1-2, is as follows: NAGVMQNPRHLVRRRGQEARLRCSPMKGHSHVYWYRQLPEEGLKFMVYLQKENIIDESGMPKERFSAEFPKEGPSILRIQQVVRGDSAAYFCASSPGQDYGYTFGSGTRLTVV.

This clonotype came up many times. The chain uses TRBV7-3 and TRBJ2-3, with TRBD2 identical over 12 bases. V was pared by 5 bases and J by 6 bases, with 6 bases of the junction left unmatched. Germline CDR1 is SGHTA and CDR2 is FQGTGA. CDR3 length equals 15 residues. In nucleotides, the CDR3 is TGTGCCAGCAGCGCCCGACTAGCGGGAGAGGATACGCAGTATTTT. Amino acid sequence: CASSARLAGEDTQYF.

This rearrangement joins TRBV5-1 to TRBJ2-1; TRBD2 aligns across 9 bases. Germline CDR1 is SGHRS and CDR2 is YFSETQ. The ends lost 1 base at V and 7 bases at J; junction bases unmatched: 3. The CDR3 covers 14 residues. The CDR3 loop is CASSLTLAGNEQFF. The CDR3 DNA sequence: TGCGCCAGCAGCTTGACGCTAGCGGGGAATGAGCAGTTCTTC.

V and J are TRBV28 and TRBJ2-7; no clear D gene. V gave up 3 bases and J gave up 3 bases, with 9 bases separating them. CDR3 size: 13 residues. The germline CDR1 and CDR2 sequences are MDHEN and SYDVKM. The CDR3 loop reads CASSLGGYYEQYF. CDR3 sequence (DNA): TGTGCCAGCAGTTTGGGCGGCTACTACGAGCAGTACTTC.

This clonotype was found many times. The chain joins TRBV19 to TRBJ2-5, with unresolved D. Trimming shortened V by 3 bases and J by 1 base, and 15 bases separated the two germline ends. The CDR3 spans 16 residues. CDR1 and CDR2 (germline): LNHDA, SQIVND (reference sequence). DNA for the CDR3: TGTGCCAGTAGTATCGGTCGGCGGAACTCCCAAGAGACCCAGTACTTC. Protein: CASSIGRRNSQETQYF.

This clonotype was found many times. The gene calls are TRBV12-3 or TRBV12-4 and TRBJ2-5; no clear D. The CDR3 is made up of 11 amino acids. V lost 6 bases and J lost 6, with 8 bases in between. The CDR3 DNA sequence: TGTGCCAGCAGCCGCAGACAGACCCAGTACTTC. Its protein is CASSRRQTQYF.

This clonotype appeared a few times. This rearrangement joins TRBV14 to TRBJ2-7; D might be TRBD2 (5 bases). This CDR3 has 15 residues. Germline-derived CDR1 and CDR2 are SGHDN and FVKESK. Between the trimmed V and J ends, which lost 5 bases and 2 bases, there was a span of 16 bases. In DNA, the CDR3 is TGTGCCAGCAGCAGACGGCGGGTCCAGACCTACGAGCAGTACTTC. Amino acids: CASSRRRVQTYEQYF.